Shown below are 27 T cell receptor beta chains from a single sample sequenced in a study of T-cell reconstitution after alpha-beta-depleted transplantation in children. During its preparation, the TCRbeta library received unique molecular identifiers. TCRdb passed the PCR reads through MiXCR, listing each CDR3 protein once. The data show around 800,000 distinct CDR3 sequences, with 15% to 20% seen just once and just under 5% held by the top ten. The sequenced sample was PBMCs, mostly from graft donor cells, obtained 360 days after TCRalphabeta/CD19-depleted stem cell transplant. The receptors derive from a male patient younger than 18 who had a stem cell transplant for acute lymphoblastic leukemia, so the T cells may come from the graft donor.

The J gene is TRBJ1-5, the V gene TRBV7-8, with TRBD1 matching over 10 bases. Trimming took 5 bases from V and 7 from J; bases not matched to a gene: 11. Germline V CDR1 and CDR2: SGHVS, FQNEAQ. The CDR3 runs 16 residues. This CDR3 reads CASSQNGQGVRQPQHF. As DNA, the CDR3 is TGTGCCAGCAGCCAAAACGGACAGGGGGTTAGACAGCCCCAGCATTTT.

This clonotype has at least ten counts. J is TRBJ1-1 and V is TRBV2; D is undetermined. V lost 1 base, J lost 7 bases, and 10 bases lay in between. Germline V gene sequence: CDR1 SNHLY, CDR2 FYNNEI. The CDR3 length is 13 residues. The CDR3 is CASSEDGLGEAFF. The CDR3 DNA follows: TGTGCCAGCAGTGAAGACGGGCTCGGTGAAGCTTTCTTT.

The CDR3 DNA is TGTGCCAGCAGTTACTCCCTGGACAGGGGACTAGCGGGAGACTACGAGCAGTACTTC. Translation gives CASSYSLDRGLAGDYEQYF. This chain uses TRBV6-5 with TRBJ2-7, with 14 positions matching TRBD2. The CDR3 consists of 19 residues. V trimming: 0 bases; J trimming: 3 bases; junction bases outside the gene matches: 10. Germline V gives CDR1 MNHEY, CDR2 SVGAGI.

This chain uses TRBV6-1 with TRBJ2-3; TRBD2 matches at 10 bases. CDR3 size: 15 residues. Looked up from germline, CDR1 is MNHNS and CDR2 is SASEGT. The junction had 3 bases not matched to a gene; V was cut back by 6 bases and J by 0 bases. CDR3 protein: CASRWTSGSTDTQYF. CDR3 in DNA: TGTGCCAGCAGATGGACTAGCGGAAGCACAGATACGCAGTATTTT.

To note about this clonotype: The junction and the germline gene differ at one end; a read error may be behind it. The V call is TRBV9, the J call TRBJ2-1; TRBD2 matches at 14 bases. The CDR3 spans 17 residues. Germline-derived CDR1 and CDR2 are SGDLS and YYNGEE. The CDR3 loop reads CASSGPGLAGGYKEQFF. CDR3 coding DNA: TGTGCCAGCAGCGGCCCCGGACTAGCGGGAGGCTACAAAGAGCAGTTCTTC. Full variable domain (missing parts from reference TRBV9 and TRBJ2-1): DSGVTQTPKHLITATGQRVTLRCSPRSGDLSVYWYQQSLDQGLQFLIQYYNGEERAKGNILERFSAQQFPDLHSELNLSSLELGDSALYFCASSGPGLAGGYKEQFFGPGTRLTVL.

This clonotype was recorded a few times. The chain uses TRBV25-1 and TRBJ2-7, with D tentatively TRBD1 or TRBD2 (5 bases each). The CDR3 contains 13 residues. The V end lost 7 bases, the J end lost 7 bases, and 17 bases lay between the germline ends. The V gene's germline CDR1 is MGHDK and CDR2 SYGVNS. As DNA, the CDR3 is TGTGCCAGCAAACGGGACCCCTTGGGGGAGCAGTACTTC. Its translation is CASKRDPLGEQYF.

V is TRBV5-1 and J is TRBJ1-1; tentative D call: TRBD1 (6 bases). Trimming pared 2 bases from V and 1 base from J, leaving 9 bases between. This CDR3 spans 14 amino acids. Germline V gives CDR1 SGHRS, CDR2 YFSETQ. The DNA of the CDR3 is TGCGCCAGCAGCTTCGGACAGAGGAACACTGAAGCTTTCTTT. This translates into CASSFGQRNTEAFF.

The chain is built from TRBV11-2 and TRBJ2-3, with 12 bases aligning to TRBD2. Germline V lookup: CDR1 SGHAT, CDR2 FQNNGV. The CDR3 extends over 18 amino acids. Trimming at V came to 4 bases and at J to 0 bases, leaving 8 bases not matched to a gene. In DNA, the CDR3 is TGTGCCAGCAGCTCAATTAGGGGGACTAGCGGGAGCACAGATACGCAGTATTTT. It yields the protein CASSSIRGTSGSTDTQYF.

This clonotype was observed a handful of times. The chain carries TRBV5-1 and TRBJ1-1, with a possible D match to TRBD1 (6 bases). This CDR3 region has 14 residues. Trimming took 1 base from V and 3 from J, leaving 10 bases between them. Looked up from germline, CDR1 is SGHRS and CDR2 is YFSETQ. The CDR3: CASSLNRADTEAFF. The CDR3 coding sequence is TGCGCCAGCAGCTTGAACAGGGCGGACACTGAAGCTTTCTTT. Drawing the rest from reference TRBV5-1 and TRBJ1-1, the complete variable domain is KAGVTQTPRYLIKTRGQQVTLSCSPISGHRSVSWYQQTPGQGLQFLFEYFSETQRNKGNFPGRFSGRQFSNSRSEMNVSTLELGDSALYLCASSLNRADTEAFFGQGTRLTVV.

As for this clonotype: Being one base from a much bigger clone, this may be a read error. The J gene is TRBJ2-1, the V gene TRBV20-1; D is unclear. Germline V lookup: CDR1 DFQATT, CDR2 SNEGSKA (reference sequence). The CDR3 covers 13 residues. The CDR3 DNA reads as TGCAGTGCTAGAAGGGTGGCGACCCATGAGCAGTGCTTC. Protein product: CSARRVATHEQCF.

This sequence joins TRBV19 and TRBJ2-7; possibly TRBD1 for D (5 bases). V gave up 5 bases and J gave up 9 bases, with 14 bases separating them. The germline V gene encodes CDR1 LNHDA and CDR2 SQIVND (reference sequence). The CDR3 has 12 residues. CDR3 sequence reads: CASSGATTRQYF. In DNA form, the CDR3 reads TGTGCCAGTAGTGGGGCCACCACTCGGCAGTACTTC.

The rearrangement uses TRBV10-3 and TRBJ2-2, with D uncertain. This CDR3 has 17 residues. The V end was cut by 1 base, the J end by 0 bases, with 12 bases between. Germline loops: CDR1 ENHRY, CDR2 SYGVKD. The CDR3 loop is CAISELFLLANTGELFF. In nucleotides, the CDR3 is TGTGCCATCAGTGAGTTATTTTTACTTGCGAACACCGGGGAGCTGTTTTTT.

This clonotype has more than one count but fewer than ten. The chain couples TRBV19 to TRBJ2-3; 7 bases match TRBD2. The CDR3 consists of 13 residues. Germline V gene sequence: CDR1 LNHDA, CDR2 SQIVND (reference sequence). J was trimmed by 4 bases and V by 6 bases; bases with no gene match: 4. CDR3 coding DNA: TGTGCCAGTAGCCCGGGGAGGGCAGATACGCAGTATTTT. It specifies CASSPGRADTQYF.

This sequence joins TRBV12-3 or TRBV12-4 and TRBJ2-3; tentative D call: TRBD1 (6 bases). The CDR3 loop spans 14 amino acids. The V end lost 6 bases, the J end lost 6 bases, and 16 bases lay between the germline ends. DNA for the CDR3: TGTGCCAGCAGCGCGCCCAGGGGAACCGATACGCAGTATTTT. It is translated as CASSAPRGTDTQYF.

The chain carries TRBV29-1 and TRBJ1-3; a possible D gene is TRBD1 (6 bases). From germline, CDR1 is SQVTM and CDR2 ANQGSEA. The CDR3 spans 14 residues. The V end was cut by 7 bases, the J end by 1 base, with 14 bases between. The CDR3 DNA sequence: TGCAGCGGCCGGCGGGGGCTTTCTGGAAACACCATATATTTT. Protein: CSGRRGLSGNTIYF.

In the case of this clonotype: Just one base apart from a much larger clone, this may be a read error. The V call is TRBV14, the J call TRBJ2-2, with D uncertain. The CDR3 is made up of 14 amino acids. Per germline, CDR1 SGHDN and CDR2 FVKESK. As DNA, the CDR3 is TGTGCCAGCGGCCAGGTCCTCGGTGCCGGGGAGCTGTTTTTT. It translates to CASGQVLGAGELFF.

The chain has TRBV15 and TRBJ1-1; tentative D call: TRBD1 (5 bases). This CDR3 is 13 amino acids long. CDR1 and CDR2 (germline): LNHNV, YYDKDF (reference sequence). Trimming took 3 bases from V and 6 from J, leaving 11 bases between them. The CDR3, as DNA: TGTGCCACCAGCAGGAACTTGGGGGCTGAAGCTTTCTTT. This sequence encodes CATSRNLGAEAFF.

The CDR3 DNA reads as TGTGCCAGCAGCTCGACAGGGGTTGGCTACGAGCAGTACTTC. Residues: CASSSTGVGYEQYF. The V call is TRBV7-2, the J call TRBJ2-7; 8 nucleotides agree with TRBD1. The CDR3 sequence is 14 residues long. The V and J ends lost 4 bases and 3 bases, in that order; junction bases with no gene match: 5. Per germline, CDR1 SGHTA and CDR2 FQGNSA.

In this sample, this clonotype turned up a few times. The DNA of the CDR3 is TGTGCCAGCAGCCAAAATTCACCAGGGTCCCTCTACGAGCAGTACTTC. Its translation: CASSQNSPGSLYEQYF. The chain links TRBV4-2 to TRBJ2-7; perhaps TRBD1 as D (5 bases). CDR1 LGHNA and CDR2 YNFKEQ come from the germline V gene. Trimming removed 2 bases from V and 3 bases from J, with 17 bases in between. The CDR3 runs 16 residues.

V usage is TRBV5-1 and J usage is TRBJ1-5; D uncertain. Germline CDR1 SGHRS, CDR2 YFSETQ. CDR3 length equals 14 residues. V shed 4 bases and J shed 1 base, with 9 bases lying between them. CDR3 region: CASSPEVSNQPQHF. In DNA form, the CDR3 reads TGCGCCAGCAGCCCAGAGGTGAGCAATCAGCCCCAGCATTTT. Together with reference TRBV5-1 and TRBJ1-5, the CDR3 gives the full variable domain: KAGVTQTPRYLIKTRGQQVTLSCSPISGHRSVSWYQQTPGQGLQFLFEYFSETQRNKGNFPGRFSGRQFSNSRSEMNVSTLELGDSALYLCASSPEVSNQPQHFGDGTRLSIL.

The chain has TRBV5-6 and TRBJ2-7; D unresolved. V shed 0 bases and J shed 6 bases, with 10 bases lying between them. The CDR3 is 13 amino acids. Germline assignment: CDR1 SGHDT and CDR2 YYEEEE. The CDR3 sequence is CASSLGVSFEQYF. The DNA for the CDR3 is TGTGCCAGCAGCTTGGGTGTAAGTTTCGAGCAGTACTTC.

V is TRBV20-1 and J is TRBJ2-7, with a tentative D call TRBD2 (5 bases). The ends were cut back, 3 bases at V and 3 bases at J, with 18 bases in the middle. The CDR3 extends over 15 amino acids. Per the germline V gene, CDR1 is DFQATT and CDR2 is SNEGSKA (reference sequence). The CDR3: CSARVGGIGSYEQYF. The CDR3, as DNA: TGCAGTGCTAGGGTGGGTGGTATAGGGAGCTACGAGCAGTACTTC.

The rearrangement links TRBV2 to TRBJ1-5; no firm D call. The CDR3 loop spans 15 amino acids. Germline V lookup: CDR1 SNHLY, CDR2 FYNNEI. V lost 1 base to trimming and J lost 2 bases, with 9 bases between them. The CDR3: CASSEEWVGNQPQHF. As DNA, the CDR3 is TGTGCCAGCAGTGAAGAGTGGGTTGGCAATCAGCCCCAGCATTTT.

The gene calls are TRBV4-2 and TRBJ1-4; 7 nucleotides agree with TRBD1. The germline CDR1 and CDR2 sequences are LGHNA and YNFKEQ. This CDR3 is built from 17 residues. V gave up 1 base and J gave up 4 bases; unmatched junction bases: 9. DNA for the CDR3: TGTGCCAGCAGCCAAGTAACAGGGACAGACTTTAATGAAAAACTGTTTTTT. This codes for CASSQVTGTDFNEKLFF.

The chain has TRBV5-1 and TRBJ2-7; TRBD1 agrees at 9 bases. The CDR3 is 15 residues long. Germline CDR1 reads SGHRS; CDR2 reads YFSETQ. The V and J ends lost 2 bases and 11 bases, in that order; junction bases with no gene match: 14. The CDR3 DNA reads as TGCGCCAGCAGCTTCCAAGACCGGGACAGGGAATTTAAGTACTTC. This translates into CASSFQDRDREFKYF. Together with reference TRBV5-1 and TRBJ2-7, the CDR3 gives the full variable domain: KAGVTQTPRYLIKTRGQQVTLSCSPISGHRSVSWYQQTPGQGLQFLFEYFSETQRNKGNFPGRFSGRQFSNSRSEMNVSTLELGDSALYLCASSFQDRDREFKYFGPGTRLTVT.

This clonotype was found many times. The chain joins TRBV5-1 to TRBJ2-7; a possible D gene is TRBD2 (5 bases). Germline V gene lookup returns CDR1 SGHRS and CDR2 YFSETQ. The length of the CDR3 is 16 residues. Trimming stripped 0 bases from V and 6 bases from J, with 19 bases between. The CDR3 sequence: CASSLERGPKFGEQYF. The DNA of the CDR3 is TGCGCCAGCAGCTTGGAAAGAGGGCCAAAGTTTGGCGAGCAGTACTTC. Together with reference TRBV5-1 and TRBJ2-7, the CDR3 gives the full variable domain: KAGVTQTPRYLIKTRGQQVTLSCSPISGHRSVSWYQQTPGQGLQFLFEYFSETQRNKGNFPGRFSGRQFSNSRSEMNVSTLELGDSALYLCASSLERGPKFGEQYFGPGTRLTVT.

V gene TRBV5-1 combines with J gene TRBJ2-1; 8 nucleotides line up with TRBD2. CDR3 length equals 16 residues. In germline, CDR1 is SGHRS, CDR2 YFSETQ. Losses at the gene ends were 4 bases for V and 9 bases for J; bases not matched to a gene: 15. The DNA for the CDR3 is TGCGCCAGCAGCCCTATTGCTGGCGGGGGGTCAGGTGAGCAGTTCTTC. Translating gives CASSPIAGGGSGEQFF.